This is a list of T cell receptor beta chains from one sample in a study of Ad26.COV2.S vaccination and SARS-CoV-2 variants. Sequenced by immunoSEQ multiplex PCR; TCRdb stores in-frame clones only, minus some. The table lists just over 350,000 clones, about 91% of them singletons. The sequences come from peripheral blood, collected after recovery from COVID-19. The receptors were gathered from a human donor who had recovered from COVID-19. The CDR3 runs from the conserved cysteine through the conserved F or W. D genes are given only for firm matches. Clone size is given for some rows only: seen once, a few or many times, or a class if the clone is expanded.

CDR3 DNA	CDR3 protein	D gene	clone size	V gene	J gene
TGTGCCATCCGACAGGTAGGGGATCAGCCCCAGCATTTT	CAIRQVGDQPQHF	NA	NA	TRBV10-3	TRBJ1-5
TGCGCCAGCAGTGAGGTCCCGAACACTGAAGCTTTCTTT	CASSEVPNTEAFF	NA	once	TRBV10-1	TRBJ1-1
TGTGCCAGCAGCCCCCCGGCTACTGAAGCTTTCTTT	CASSPPATEAFF	NA	NA	TRBV7-9	TRBJ1-1
TGTGCCAGCAGAGCGGGACAGGGAAGAGCTTTCTTT	CASRAGQGRAFF	TRBD1	NA	TRBV2	TRBJ1-1
TGTGCCAGCAGCCCACAGGGTCGTCAGCCCCAGCATTTT	CASSPQGRQPQHF	NA	NA	TRBV3-1/TRBV3-2	TRBJ1-5
TGTGCCAGCAGCCAAAGTTCGGAGACCCAGTACTTC	CASSQSSETQYF	NA	NA	TRBV7-9	TRBJ2-5
TGTGCCAGCAGCTTAGGTGTAAGCTCCTACAATGAGCAGTTCTTC	CASSLGVSSYNEQFF	NA	NA	TRBV7-3	TRBJ2-1
TGTGCCAGCTACAGGAACACTGAAGCTTTCTTT	CASYRNTEAFF	NA	NA	TRBV6-5	TRBJ1-1
TGTGCCAGTAGTCTACACAGTGGAGCTTTCTTT	CASSLHSGAFF	NA	NA	TRBV19	TRBJ1-1
TGTGCCAGCAGTGAAGCTGGGGGTGGCTACACCTTC	CASSEAGGGYTF	NA	NA	TRBV6-1	TRBJ1-2
TGTGCCAGCAGTTCTTTAGCGGGAACCTACTACAATGAGCAGTTCTTC	CASSSLAGTYYNEQFF	TRBD2	NA	TRBV2	TRBJ2-1
TGTGCCAGCAGCTATGAGGCTTCACCCCTCCACTTT	CASSYEASPLHF	NA	NA	TRBV5-8	TRBJ1-6
TGTGCTAGTGGTTCCGCTGGCCAGCCCCAGCATTTT	CASGSAGQPQHF	NA	NA	TRBV12-5	TRBJ1-5
TGTGCCAGCAGCGTTAATGAGGGGCCCACAATGAAGCAGTTCTTC	CASSVNEGPTMKQFF	NA	NA	TRBV9	TRBJ2-1
TGTGCCAGCACCATTCCAGGGAGTGACTGTGGAAACACCATATATTTT	CASTIPGSDCGNTIYF	NA	NA	TRBV21-1	TRBJ1-3
TGTGCCAGCAGCCCTGGGGGGACCAACTATGGCTACACCTTC	CASSPGGTNYGYTF	NA	NA	TRBV5-6	TRBJ1-2
TGTGCCAGCAGCTTGTCGGGAGGCGAGCAGTACTTC	CASSLSGGEQYF	TRBD2	once	TRBV5-4	TRBJ2-7
TGTGCCAGCAGCTTCTCAGTGATTCAAGAGACCCAGTACTTC	CASSFSVIQETQYF	NA	NA	TRBV5-6	TRBJ2-5
TGTGCCACAGGGATTAATCAGCCCCAGCATTTT	CATGINQPQHF	NA	NA	TRBV25-1	TRBJ1-5
TGTGCCAGCAGCCATAACAGGGGGCGATTATTTCACACCGGGGAGCTGTTTTTT	CASSHNRGRLFHTGELFF	TRBD1	NA	TRBV3-1/TRBV3-2	TRBJ2-2
TGCAGCGGGGGAAGGGGGCCGCGAAATCAGCCCCAGCATTTT	CSGGRGPRNQPQHF	TRBD1	NA	TRBV29-1	TRBJ1-5
TGTGCCAGCAGCCCCCGAACAGGGGGCTTCTATGGCTACACCTTC	CASSPRTGGFYGYTF	TRBD1	NA	TRBV3-1/TRBV3-2	TRBJ1-2
TGTGCCAGCACACAGGTCGGCTCTGGGGCCAACGTCCTGACTTTC	CASTQVGSGANVLTF	NA	NA	TRBV27	TRBJ2-6
TGTGCCAGTAGTATCGGGAGTACTAATCAGCCCCAGCATTTT	CASSIGSTNQPQHF	NA	NA	TRBV19	TRBJ1-5
TGCAGCGTTGGACGGGTCACCATCGGGGATGGCTACACCTTC	CSVGRVTIGDGYTF	NA	NA	TRBV29-1	TRBJ1-2
TGTGCCAGCGGGTGGACAGGGGGCTACAATGAGCAGTTCTTC	CASGWTGGYNEQFF	TRBD1	NA	TRBV6-5	TRBJ2-1
TGCAGCGTCATCAATTTTAAAAACACTGAAGCTTTCTTT	CSVINFKNTEAFF	NA	NA	TRBV29-1	TRBJ1-1
TGCAGCGTTGTGCGGGGGACGAACACTGAAGCTTTCTTT	CSVVRGTNTEAFF	NA	NA	TRBV29-1	TRBJ1-1
TGCGCCAGCAGCGACAGCGGGGGCCTACAACAGACCCAGTACTTC	CASSDSGGLQQTQYF	TRBD2	NA	TRBV5-1	TRBJ2-5
TGTGCCAGCAGCACGACAGGGGGATCGGAAACTGAAGCTTTCTTT	CASSTTGGSETEAFF	TRBD1	NA	TRBV5-6	TRBJ1-1
TGTGCCAGTAGTAAGGCGGGGGGCACCTACAATGAGCAGTTCTTC	CASSKAGGTYNEQFF	TRBD2	NA	TRBV19	TRBJ2-1
TGTGCCAGCAGCCAAGGTGGTGGAGGGTTCCTACTTGAAGCTTTCTTT	CASSQGGGGFLLEAFF	NA	NA	TRBV16	TRBJ1-1
TGTGCCAGCAGTTACTCCGCGGTTGCTGAGCAGTTCTTC	CASSYSAVAEQFF	NA	NA	TRBV6-2/TRBV6-3	TRBJ2-1
TGTGCCAGCAGCCGGACAGGGGGAGACTATGGCTACACCTTC	CASSRTGGDYGYTF	TRBD1	NA	TRBV6-5	TRBJ1-2
TGTGCCACCAGCAGAGAGGAGACAAACTACGAGCAGTACTTC	CATSREETNYEQYF	NA	NA	TRBV15	TRBJ2-7
TGTGCCATCAGTGCTAGCAGGGGCGGCGACACCATATATTTT	CAISASRGGDTIYF	NA	once	TRBV10-3	TRBJ1-3
TGTGCCAGCTCACCCTTAGACTCAGCGGCTGGCGGGACCCAGTACTTC	CASSPLDSAAGGTQYF	NA	NA	TRBV18	TRBJ2-5
TGCGCCAGCAGCTCGACAGGGGGGGTCTATGGCTACACCTTC	CASSSTGGVYGYTF	TRBD1	NA	TRBV5-1	TRBJ1-2
TGTGCTAGTGGTTTGCCGGGACTAGCGGGGGGCGGGGAGACCCAGTACTTC	CASGLPGLAGGGETQYF	TRBD2	NA	TRBV12-5	TRBJ2-5
TGTGCCAGTAGTATAATGGCTAACAATCAGCCCCAGCATTTT	CASSIMANNQPQHF	NA	NA	TRBV19	TRBJ1-5
TGTGCCAGCAGTTTAGGCGGTAACACTGAAGCTTTCTTT	CASSLGGNTEAFF	NA	NA	TRBV6-5	TRBJ1-1
TGTGCCAGCAGCTTGTTGCAGGGGGCCACTGAAGCTTTCTTT	CASSLLQGATEAFF	TRBD1	NA	TRBV5-4	TRBJ1-1
TGTGCCAGCAGTAAGGGGGACCCGGCCTATAACACCGGGGAGCTGTTTTTT	CASSKGDPAYNTGELFF	NA	NA	TRBV7-9	TRBJ2-2
TGCGCCAGCAGCTTTAGGGGACGGGGAGAGACCCAGTACTTC	CASSFRGRGETQYF	NA	NA	TRBV5-1	TRBJ2-5
TGTGCCAGTAGTATTCGGGGGGATACGCAGTATTTT	CASSIRGDTQYF	NA	NA	TRBV19	TRBJ2-3
TGCGCCAGCAGCTTGGGGGGGGCCGTAGGAGAGACCCAGTACTTC	CASSLGGAVGETQYF	NA	NA	TRBV5-1	TRBJ2-5
TGCGCCAGCAGCCAAATCGCTGCCCAGTTCGATGAGCAGTTCTTC	CASSQIAAQFDEQFF	NA	once	TRBV4-3	TRBJ2-1
TGTGCCAGTAGTTCCCTGGGCTCGGGGGCATACACCGGGGAGCTGTTTTTT	CASSSLGSGAYTGELFF	NA	NA	TRBV19	TRBJ2-2
TGTGCCAGTAGTCCGGGGGGCCCCCGAGGGGCTGAGCAGTTCTTC	CASSPGGPRGAEQFF	NA	NA	TRBV19	TRBJ2-1
TGTGCCAGCAGTGAAGCCTTATGGGGATCGAATCAGCCCCAGCATTTT	CASSEALWGSNQPQHF	NA	NA	TRBV6-1	TRBJ1-5
TGTGCCAGCAGTTTATGGGGTCTTAGTAATTCACCCCTCCACTTT	CASSLWGLSNSPLHF	NA	NA	TRBV27	TRBJ1-6
TGTGCCATTAAGGGGGAGGCCTACAATGAGCAGTTCTTC	CAIKGEAYNEQFF	NA	once	TRBV7-9	TRBJ2-1
TGCAGCGTTGAGTTAGCGGGCACAGATACGCAGTATTTT	CSVELAGTDTQYF	NA	NA	TRBV29-1	TRBJ2-3